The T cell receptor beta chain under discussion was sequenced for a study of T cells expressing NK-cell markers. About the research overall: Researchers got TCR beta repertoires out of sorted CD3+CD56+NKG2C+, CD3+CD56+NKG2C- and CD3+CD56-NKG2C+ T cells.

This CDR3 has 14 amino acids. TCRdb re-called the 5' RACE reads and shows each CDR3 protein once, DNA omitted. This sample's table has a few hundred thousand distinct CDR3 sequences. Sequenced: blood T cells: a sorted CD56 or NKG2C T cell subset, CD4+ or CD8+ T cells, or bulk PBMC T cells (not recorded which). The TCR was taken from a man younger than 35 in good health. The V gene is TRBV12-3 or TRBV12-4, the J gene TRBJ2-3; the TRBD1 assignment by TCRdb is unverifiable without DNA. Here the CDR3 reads CATNTGGGTDTQYF.